The 14 T cell receptor beta chains listed next were all sequenced from one sample in a study of T cells in Graves' hyperthyroidism and ophthalmopathy. What was amplified from RNA transcripts were TCR beta CDR3 regions. During a first-round RT-PCR of the TCR CDR3, the HTBI primer set was used. TCRdb fed the multiplex PCR reads into MiXCR, producing one record per CDR3 protein. The data hold 530,000 or so distinct CDR3 sequences, with 15% to 20% observed a single time. Source material: blood. The source of these receptors is a woman between 18 and 30 years old with Graves' ophthalmopathy.

This clonotype was detected many times. The chain uses TRBV2 and TRBJ1-1, with 7 bases matching TRBD1. Looked up from germline, CDR1 is SNHLY and CDR2 is FYNNEI. V lost 6 bases, J lost 5 bases, and 6 bases stayed unmatched. The CDR3 is 13 amino acids. The CDR3 here is CASRRRGQTEAFF. The CDR3 nucleotides are TGTGCCAGCAGGAGGAGGGGGCAAACTGAAGCTTTCTTT.

In its sample, this clonotype was seen many times. J is TRBJ1-6 and V is TRBV5-1; D unresolved. The germline V gene encodes CDR1 SGHRS and CDR2 YFSETQ. The CDR3 runs 15 residues. V was trimmed by 1 base and J by 5 bases, leaving 10 bases between them. The CDR3 is CASSLKGQDNSPLHF. The CDR3 region has the DNA TGCGCCAGCAGCTTGAAGGGTCAAGATAATTCACCCCTCCACTTT.

This clonotype was observed many times. The rearrangement uses TRBV18 and TRBJ2-5, with D perhaps matching TRBD1 (5 bases). The CDR3 sequence is 16 residues long. The ends were cut back, 4 bases at V and 2 bases at J, with 17 bases in the middle. Germline values: CDR1 KGHSH, CDR2 LQKENI. The CDR3 loop is CASSRIVDSPQETQYF. The CDR3, as DNA: TGTGCCAGCTCACGCATCGTCGACAGCCCGCAAGAGACCCAGTACTTC.

This clonotype was seen many times. This chain links TRBV2 with TRBJ1-1; 11 bases align to TRBD1. V gave up 6 bases and J gave up 2 bases; unmatched junction bases: 5. The CDR3 is made up of 15 amino acids. Germline CDR1 and CDR2: SNHLY and FYNNEI. The CDR3 nucleotides are TGTGCCAGCAGCTGGACAGGGGGCTCCAACACTGAAGCTTTCTTT. The encoded protein is CASSWTGGSNTEAFF.

This clonotype has more than one count but fewer than ten. This chain connects TRBV4-1 to TRBJ2-3, with a weak D call TRBD1 (6 bases). Trimming shortened V by 1 base and J by 2 bases, and 13 bases separated the two germline ends. The CDR3 is 16 amino acids. Germline V CDR1 and CDR2: MGHRA, YSYEKL. The CDR3 region is CASSQAVGAHTDTQYF. The CDR3, as DNA: TGCGCCAGCAGCCAAGCAGTGGGGGCCCACACAGATACGCAGTATTTT.

The chain couples TRBV9 to TRBJ2-5; 9 bases map to TRBD2. Germline loops: CDR1 SGDLS, CDR2 YYNGEE. After removal of 3 bases from V and 3 bases from J, the junction contained 6 bases not matched to a gene. This CDR3 contains 15 residues. The CDR3 region is CASSAGLAGKETQYF. CDR3 nucleotide sequence: TGTGCCAGCAGCGCGGGGCTAGCGGGGAAAGAGACCCAGTACTTC.

The chain employs TRBV28 and TRBJ1-1, with 12 nucleotides matching TRBD1. The CDR3 consists of 15 residues. J lost 0 bases, V lost 6 bases, and 2 bases had no gene match. The germline V gene encodes CDR1 MDHEN and CDR2 SYDVKM. The CDR3 DNA reads as TGTGCCAGCAGGGGACAGGGGGCCGTGAACACTGAAGCTTTCTTT. It specifies CASRGQGAVNTEAFF. Using reference TRBV28 and TRBJ1-1 for the parts outside the CDR3, the full variable domain is DVKVTQSSRYLVKRTGEKVFLECVQDMDHENMFWYRQDPGLGLRLIYFSYDVKMKEKGDIPEGYSVSREKKERFSLILESASTNQTSMYLCASRGQGAVNTEAFFGQGTRLTVV.

This sequence joins TRBV19 and TRBJ1-2; D might be TRBD1 (5 bases). The V end was cut by 4 bases, the J end by 1 base, with 13 bases between. The CDR3 runs 15 residues. Germline loops: CDR1 LNHDA, CDR2 SQIVND (reference sequence). The CDR3, as DNA: TGTGCCAGTAGTAAGGGGACTGTAGATAACTATGGCTACACCTTC. Protein sequence: CASSKGTVDNYGYTF.

This clonotype was counted many times. The chain is built from TRBV10-3 and TRBJ2-3; TRBD1 is a possible D gene (6 bases). V lost 7 bases, J lost 6 bases, and 11 bases lay in between. Per the germline V gene, CDR1 is ENHRY and CDR2 is SYGVKD. The CDR3 totals 12 residues. In DNA form, the CDR3 reads TGTGCCATCAATCAGGGGTCCGATACGCAGTATTTT. It translates to CAINQGSDTQYF.

This clonotype was detected ten times or more. The V and J genes are TRBV27 and TRBJ1-2, with a tentative D call TRBD1 (6 bases). There are 14 residues in the CDR3. V was clipped by 4 bases and J by 7 bases, with 16 bases between them. Germline V gene sequence: CDR1 MNHEY, CDR2 SMNVEV (reference sequence). CDR3 bases: TGTGCCAGCAGTTCTTTTGCAGGGGAGAGTGGCTACACCTTC. Translating gives CASSSFAGESGYTF.

The chain carries TRBV6-1 and TRBJ1-2; TRBD1 agrees at 11 bases. The germline CDR1 and CDR2 sequences are MNHNS and SASEGT. The CDR3 length is 13 residues. Trimming removed 7 bases from V and 6 bases from J; junction bases left unmatched: 4. The CDR3 DNA is TGTGCCAGCACTCGGGACAGGGGGGATGGCTACACCTTC. It specifies CASTRDRGDGYTF.

This clonotype has at least ten counts. This chain uses TRBV27 with TRBJ2-5, with D possibly matching TRBD2 (6 bases). CDR3 length equals 14 residues. Trimming took off 6 bases at V and 4 bases at J, with 15 bases between the two ends. Germline CDR1 is MNHEY and CDR2 is SMNVEV (reference sequence). For the CDR3, the DNA is TGTGCCAGCAGACCTGCCTTGGGAGGAGAGACCCAGTACTTC. Protein product: CASRPALGGETQYF.

This clonotype showed up just a few times. CDR3 in amino acids: CASSLRGGREKLFF. The CDR3 DNA sequence: TGTGCCAGCAGTTTACGGGGGGGCCGGGAAAAACTGTTTTTT. The J gene is TRBJ1-4, the V gene TRBV27; TRBD1 might be the D (6 bases). Trimming pared 2 bases from V and 8 bases from J, leaving 12 bases between. CDR3 length: 14 amino acids. Germline-derived CDR1 and CDR2 are MNHEY and SMNVEV (reference sequence).

In its sample, this clonotype was seen a few times. This chain uses TRBV6-5 with TRBJ1-5, with D unclear. The CDR3 is made up of 16 amino acids. The germline V and J ends were trimmed by 1 base and 2 bases, with 12 bases remaining between them. Germline V CDR1 and CDR2: MNHEY, SVGAGI. The CDR3 coding sequence is TGTGCCAGCAGTTACTACACAAACAAGGGCAATCAGCCCCAGCATTTT. Protein: CASSYYTNKGNQPQHF.